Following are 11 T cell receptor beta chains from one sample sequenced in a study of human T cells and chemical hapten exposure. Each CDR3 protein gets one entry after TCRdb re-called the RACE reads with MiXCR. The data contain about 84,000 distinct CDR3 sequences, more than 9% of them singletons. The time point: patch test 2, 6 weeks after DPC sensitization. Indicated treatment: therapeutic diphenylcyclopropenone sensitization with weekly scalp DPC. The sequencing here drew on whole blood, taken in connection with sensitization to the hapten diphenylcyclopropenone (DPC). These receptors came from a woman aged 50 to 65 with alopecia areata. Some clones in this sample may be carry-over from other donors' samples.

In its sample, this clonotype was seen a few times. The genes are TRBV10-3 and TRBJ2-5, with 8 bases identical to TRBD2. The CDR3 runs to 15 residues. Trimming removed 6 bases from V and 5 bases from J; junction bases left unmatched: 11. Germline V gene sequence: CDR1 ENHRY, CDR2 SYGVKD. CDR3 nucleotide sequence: TGTGCCATCAGCGACCCAAGGACTAGCTCCGAGACCCAGTACTTC. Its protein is CAISDPRTSSETQYF.

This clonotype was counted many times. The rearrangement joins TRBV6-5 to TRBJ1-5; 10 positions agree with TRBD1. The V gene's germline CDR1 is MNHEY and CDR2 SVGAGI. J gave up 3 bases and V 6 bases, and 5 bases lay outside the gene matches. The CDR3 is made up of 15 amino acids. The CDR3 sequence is CASSGDRGDNQPQHF. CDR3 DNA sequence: TGTGCCAGCAGCGGGGACAGGGGAGACAATCAGCCCCAGCATTTT.

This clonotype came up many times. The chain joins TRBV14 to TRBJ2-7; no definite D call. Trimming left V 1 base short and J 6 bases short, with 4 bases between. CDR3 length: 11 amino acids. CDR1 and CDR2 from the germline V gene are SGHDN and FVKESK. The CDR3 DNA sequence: TGTGCCAGCAGCCAAGCGGCCGAGCAGTACTTC. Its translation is CASSQAAEQYF.

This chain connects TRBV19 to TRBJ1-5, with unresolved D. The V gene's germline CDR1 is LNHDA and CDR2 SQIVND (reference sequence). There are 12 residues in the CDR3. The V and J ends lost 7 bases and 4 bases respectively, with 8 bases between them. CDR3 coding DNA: TGTGCCAGTACATGGGCGAATCAGCCCCAGCATTTT. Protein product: CASTWANQPQHF. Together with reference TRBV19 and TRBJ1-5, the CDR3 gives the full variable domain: DGGITQSPKYLFRKEGQNVTLSCEQNLNHDAMYWYRQDPGQGLRLIYYSQIVNDFQKGDIAEGYSVSREKKESFPLTVTSAQKNPTAFYLCASTWANQPQHFGDGTRLSIL.

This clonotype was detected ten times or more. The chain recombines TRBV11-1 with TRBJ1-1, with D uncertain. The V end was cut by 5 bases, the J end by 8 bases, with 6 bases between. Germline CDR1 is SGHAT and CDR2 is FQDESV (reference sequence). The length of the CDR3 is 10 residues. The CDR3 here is CASSATEAFF. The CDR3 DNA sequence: TGTGCCAGCAGCGCGACCGAAGCTTTCTTT.

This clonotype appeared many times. Here the CDR3 reads CSARSPGTRQETQYF. CDR3 in DNA: TGCAGTGCTAGGAGTCCCGGGACTAGACAAGAGACCCAGTACTTC. This sequence joins TRBV20-1 and TRBJ2-5; 8 bases line up with TRBD2. This CDR3 region has 15 residues. Trimming took 3 bases from V and 2 from J; bases not matched to a gene: 8. Germline CDR1 is DFQATT and CDR2 is SNEGSKA (reference sequence).

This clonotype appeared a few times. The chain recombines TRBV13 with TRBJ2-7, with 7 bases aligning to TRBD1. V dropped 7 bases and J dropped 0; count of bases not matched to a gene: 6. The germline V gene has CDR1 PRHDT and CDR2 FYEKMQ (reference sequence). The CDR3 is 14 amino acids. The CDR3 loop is CASNIRDSSYEQYF. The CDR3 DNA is TGTGCCAGCAATATCCGGGACAGCTCCTACGAGCAGTACTTC.

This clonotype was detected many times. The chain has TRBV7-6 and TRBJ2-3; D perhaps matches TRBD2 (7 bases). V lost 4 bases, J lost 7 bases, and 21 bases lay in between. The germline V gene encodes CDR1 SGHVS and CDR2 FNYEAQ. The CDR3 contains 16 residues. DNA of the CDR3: TGTGCCAGCAGCTCGTCTGCGGGGGCAGGGGACAATACGCAGTATTTT. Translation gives CASSSSAGAGDNTQYF.

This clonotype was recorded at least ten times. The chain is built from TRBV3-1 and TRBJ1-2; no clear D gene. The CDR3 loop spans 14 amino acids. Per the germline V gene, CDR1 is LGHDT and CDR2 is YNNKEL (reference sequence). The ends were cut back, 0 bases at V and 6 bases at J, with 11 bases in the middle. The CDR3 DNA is TGTGCCAGCAGCCAAGATCCGACGGACCATGGCTACACCTTC. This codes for CASSQDPTDHGYTF.

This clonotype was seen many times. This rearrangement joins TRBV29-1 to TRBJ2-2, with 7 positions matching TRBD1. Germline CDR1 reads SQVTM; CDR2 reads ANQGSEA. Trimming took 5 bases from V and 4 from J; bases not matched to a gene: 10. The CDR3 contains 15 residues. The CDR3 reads CSVRLTGSVTGELFF. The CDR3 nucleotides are TGCAGCGTTCGGTTGACAGGGAGTGTCACCGGGGAGCTGTTTTTT.

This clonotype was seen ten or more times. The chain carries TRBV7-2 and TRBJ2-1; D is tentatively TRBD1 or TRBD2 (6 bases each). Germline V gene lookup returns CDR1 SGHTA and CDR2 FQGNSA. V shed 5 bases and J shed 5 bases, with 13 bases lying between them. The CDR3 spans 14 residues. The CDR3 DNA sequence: TGTGCCAGCAGCGGGGGGACAAGGAACAATGAGCAGTTCTTC. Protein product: CASSGGTRNNEQFF. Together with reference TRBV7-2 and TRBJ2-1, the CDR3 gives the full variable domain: GAGVSQSPSNKVTEKGKDVELRCDPISGHTALYWYRQSLGQGLEFLIYFQGNSAPDKSGLPSDRFSAERTGGSVSTLTIQRTQQEDSAVYLCASSGGTRNNEQFFGPGTRLTVL.